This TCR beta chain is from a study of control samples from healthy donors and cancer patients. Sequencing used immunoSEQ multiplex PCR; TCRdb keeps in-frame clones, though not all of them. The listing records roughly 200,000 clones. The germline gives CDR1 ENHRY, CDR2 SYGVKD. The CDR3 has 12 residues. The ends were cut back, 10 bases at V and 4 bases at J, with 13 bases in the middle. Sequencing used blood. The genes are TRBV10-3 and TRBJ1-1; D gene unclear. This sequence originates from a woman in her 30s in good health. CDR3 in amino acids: CATAPRGTEAFF. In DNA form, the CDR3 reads TGTGCCACTGCCCCCCGGGGCACTGAAGCTTTCTTT.